Presented here are 20 T cell receptor beta chains from one specimen sequenced in a study of OX40 agonist ivuxolimab in advanced cancers. Produced via immunoSEQ multiplex PCR; TCRdb's table is partial and in-frame only. The table has tens of thousands of clones, roughly 89% seen once. The source material was CD4+ or CD8+ T cells sorted from blood, sampled in a trial of the OX40 agonist ivuxolimab. These receptors all come from an adult with an advanced solid tumor such as melanoma, head and neck, liver or kidney cancer.

V gene TRBV4-3 combines with J gene TRBJ1-2; D uncertain. V was clipped by 1 base and J by 2 bases, with 11 bases between them. Germline assignment: CDR1 LGHNA and CDR2 YSLEER. The CDR3 is made up of 15 amino acids. CDR3 protein: CASSQVRHRNYGYTF. The CDR3 coding sequence is TGCGCCAGCAGCCAAGTGCGGCATAGGAACTATGGCTACACCTTC.

The chain has TRBV6-5 and TRBJ1-4; D remains unclear. Germline CDR1 and CDR2: MNHEY and SVGAGI. There are 13 residues in the CDR3. Deletions cut 5 bases from V and 4 bases from J, with 8 bases between. The CDR3 DNA reads as TGTGCCAGCAGTCTCGTCCTTAATGAAAAACTGTTTTTT. This gives the protein CASSLVLNEKLFF.

This chain joins TRBV7-9 and TRBJ2-3; no reliable D call. The CDR3 extends over 12 amino acids. The germline CDR1 and CDR2 sequences are SEHNR and FQNEAQ (reference sequence). V dropped 6 bases and J dropped 6 bases, with 10 bases sitting between them. The CDR3 spells CASSHLGDTQYF. Here the CDR3 DNA reads TGTGCCAGCAGTCACCTCGGGGATACGCAGTATTTT. Drawing the rest from reference TRBV7-9 and TRBJ2-3, the complete variable domain is DTGVSQNPRHKITKRGQNVTFRCDPISEHNRLYWYRQTLGQGPEFLTYFQNEAQLEKSRLLSDRFSAERPKGSFSTLEIQRTEQGDSAMYLCASSHLGDTQYFGPGTRLTVL.

Here the CDR3 reads CASSLMAETQYF. The DNA for the CDR3 is TGTGCCAGCAGTTTAATGGCAGAGACCCAGTACTTC. J is TRBJ2-5 and V is TRBV28; D remains unclear. CDR1 is MDHEN, CDR2 SYDVKM, per germline. There are 12 residues in the CDR3. V lost 2 bases to trimming and J lost 4 bases, with 5 bases between them. Using reference TRBV28 and TRBJ2-5 for the parts outside the CDR3, the full variable domain is DVKVTQSSRYLVKRTGEKVFLECVQDMDHENMFWYRQDPGLGLRLIYFSYDVKMKEKGDIPEGYSVSREKKERFSLILESASTNQTSMYLCASSLMAETQYFGPGTRLLVL.

This chain links TRBV7-9 with TRBJ1-2; a possible D gene is TRBD1 (5 bases). V dropped 1 base and J dropped 6 bases, with 9 bases sitting between them. CDR1 is SEHNR, CDR2 FQNEAQ, per germline (reference sequence). The CDR3 length is 13 residues. The CDR3 spells CASSLGDRNGYTF. In DNA, the CDR3 is TGTGCCAGCAGCTTAGGCGACAGAAATGGCTACACCTTC.

The rearrangement joins TRBV6-1 to TRBJ1-3; D remains ambiguous. The V and J ends lost 7 bases and 5 bases respectively, with 9 bases between them. This CDR3 region has 12 residues. Germline V gene data show CDR1 as MNHNS and CDR2 as SASEGT. The CDR3 loop reads CASNRARNTIYF. As DNA, the CDR3 is TGTGCCAGCAATAGGGCAAGAAACACCATATATTTT.

The V and J genes are TRBV18 and TRBJ1-2; D gene uncertain. Trimming cost V 4 bases and J 3 bases, with 12 bases left between them. Germline CDR1 KGHSH, CDR2 LQKENI. The CDR3 has 14 residues. This CDR3 reads CASSLSEGYYGYTF. The CDR3 coding sequence is TGTGCCAGCTCACTATCCGAGGGCTACTATGGCTACACCTTC.

This chain connects TRBV7-9 to TRBJ2-7; 7 nucleotides line up with TRBD1. With 3 bases clipped from V and 7 bases from J, the junction kept 9 bases outside the gene matches. The V gene's germline CDR1 is SEHNR and CDR2 FQNEAQ (reference sequence). The CDR3 length is 14 residues. The CDR3: CASSLLGDSGEQYF. For the CDR3, the DNA is TGTGCCAGCAGCTTGCTGGGGGACAGTGGGGAGCAGTACTTC.

V gene TRBV6-1 combines with J gene TRBJ1-5, with no clear D. The CDR3 spans 13 residues. Trimming stripped 6 bases from V and 5 bases from J, with 11 bases between. The V gene's germline CDR1 is MNHNS and CDR2 SASEGT. The CDR3 loop is CASRLNGDQPQHF. Here the CDR3 DNA reads TGTGCCAGCAGGTTGAACGGGGATCAGCCCCAGCATTTT.

The chain carries TRBV6-1 and TRBJ1-2; 9 bases match TRBD1. In germline, CDR1 is MNHNS, CDR2 SASEGT. The junction had 12 bases not matched to a gene; V was cut back by 8 bases and J by 8 bases. This CDR3 contains 14 residues. CDR3 residues: CASRPGDRVNGYTF. The CDR3, as DNA: TGTGCCAGCCGACCCGGGGACAGGGTTAACGGCTACACCTTC.

V usage is TRBV11-2 and J usage is TRBJ1-5, with 7 bases matching TRBD1. V was pared by 3 bases and J by 4 bases, with 0 bases of the junction left unmatched. Germline V gene lookup returns CDR1 SGHAT and CDR2 FQNNGV. The CDR3 runs to 13 residues. For the CDR3, the DNA is TGTGCCAGCAGCTTGGACAGGAATCAGCCCCAGCATTTT. Its translation is CASSLDRNQPQHF.

The gene calls are TRBV9 and TRBJ1-3, with D possibly TRBD1 on 5 matching bases. V was clipped by 0 bases and J by 4 bases, with 11 bases between them. This CDR3 is 15 amino acids long. The V gene's germline CDR1 is SGDLS and CDR2 YYNGEE. This CDR3 reads CASSVDMQGGNTIYF. CDR3 sequence (DNA): TGTGCCAGCAGCGTAGATATGCAGGGCGGAAACACCATATATTTT.

The V call is TRBV19, the J call TRBJ2-7; D not resolved. The CDR3 is made up of 13 amino acids. The V gene's germline CDR1 is LNHDA and CDR2 SQIVND (reference sequence). Deletions cut 3 bases from V and 1 base from J, with 7 bases between. The DNA of the CDR3 is TGTGCCAGTAGTATTGAGAGTTCCTACGAGCAGTACTTC. Its translation is CASSIESSYEQYF.

This clone has just a few counts. A read error may account for a junction end that differs from germline. V usage is TRBV7-2 and J usage is TRBJ2-3; TRBD2 agrees at 9 bases. Germline V CDR1 and CDR2: SGHTA, FQGNSA. The CDR3 contains 14 residues. CDR3 in amino acids: CASTLAGGTDTQYF. The CDR3 DNA reads TGTGCCAGCACCTTAGCGGGGGGCACAGATACGCAGTATTTT.

The chain links TRBV28 to TRBJ1-4; no definite D call. The CDR3 totals 14 residues. CDR1 and CDR2 from the germline V gene are MDHEN and SYDVKM. Trimming took off 4 bases at V and 0 bases at J, with 6 bases between the two ends. The CDR3 region is CASSSPTTNEKLFF. In nucleotides, the CDR3 is TGTGCCAGCAGTTCCCCTACAACTAATGAAAAACTGTTTTTT.

The V gene is TRBV7-2, the J gene TRBJ1-2; unclear D gene. In germline, CDR1 is SGHTA, CDR2 FQGNSA. The CDR3 extends over 14 amino acids. V was trimmed by 7 bases and J by 4 bases, leaving 16 bases between them. The CDR3: CASNGNWSLYGYTF. For the CDR3, the DNA is TGTGCCAGCAACGGCAACTGGTCACTCTATGGCTACACCTTC.

The chain links TRBV27 to TRBJ2-5; D is perhaps TRBD2 (6 bases). Looked up from germline, CDR1 is MNHEY and CDR2 is SMNVEV (reference sequence). CDR3 length equals 15 residues. Trimming removed 7 bases from V and 3 bases from J, with 18 bases in between. As DNA, the CDR3 is TGTGCCAGCAAATCACGCTTTGGGACTGAAGAGACCCAGTACTTC. Translating it yields CASKSRFGTEETQYF.

The V and J genes are TRBV7-2 and TRBJ1-1; maybe TRBD1 (6 bases). Trimming removed 0 bases from V and 5 bases from J, with 13 bases in between. The CDR3 contains 15 residues. CDR1 and CDR2 from the germline V gene are SGHTA and FQGNSA. This CDR3 is CASSLATGSGTEAFF. Here the CDR3 DNA reads TGTGCCAGCAGCTTAGCCACAGGGTCTGGGACTGAAGCTTTCTTT. Based on the CDR3 plus reference TRBV7-2 and TRBJ1-1, the full variable domain is GAGVSQSPSNKVTEKGKDVELRCDPISGHTALYWYRQSLGQGLEFLIYFQGNSAPDKSGLPSDRFSAERTGGSVSTLTIQRTQQEDSAVYLCASSLATGSGTEAFFGQGTRLTVV.

This sequence joins TRBV5-1 and TRBJ1-3; TRBD1 matches 9 bases. The CDR3 runs 15 residues. Germline lookup yields CDR1 SGHRS and CDR2 YFSETQ. V gave up 4 bases and J gave up 7 bases; unmatched junction bases: 9. CDR3 protein: CASSGATGGANTIYF. Here the CDR3 DNA reads TGCGCCAGCAGCGGTGCTACAGGGGGCGCGAACACCATATATTTT.

V gene TRBV9 combines with J gene TRBJ1-2; D not resolved. The V end was cut by 0 bases, the J end by 10 bases, with 10 bases between. The CDR3 has 12 residues. Per the germline V gene, CDR1 is SGDLS and CDR2 is YYNGEE. In DNA, the CDR3 is TGTGCCAGCAGCGTAGTGGGCGGATACTACACCTTC. Its translation: CASSVVGGYYTF.